Listed below are T cell receptor beta chains from one sample, sequenced in a study of neoadjuvant nivolumab and ipilimumab in lung cancer. Generated by immunoSEQ multiplex PCR, the TCRdb table keeps only in-frame clones and is missing some. The data contain about 38,000 clones, nearly 90% of them singletons. The specimen was peripheral blood, collected before neoadjuvant nivolumab, alone or with ipilimumab. All receptors come from an adult with non-small cell lung cancer. The CDR3 runs from the conserved cysteine through the conserved F or W. The order of the fields is CDR3 length, J gene, V gene, D gene, clone size, CDR3 protein, CDR3 DNA. D genes are given only for firm matches. The size entry is marked missing in some rows and otherwise reads once, few, many or a size class.

CDR3 length: 17; J gene: TRBJ2-1; V gene: TRBV7-9; D gene: TRBD2; clone size: -; CDR3 protein: CASSPSLAGGSYNEQFF; CDR3 DNA: TGTGCCAGCAGCCCATCACTAGCGGGAGGGTCCTACAATGAGCAGTTCTTC
CDR3 length: 16; J gene: TRBJ2-2; V gene: TRBV29-1; D gene: TRBD2; clone size: -; CDR3 protein: CSVAGLAHTNTGELFF; CDR3 DNA: TGCAGCGTTGCGGGACTAGCTCATACGAACACCGGGGAGCTGTTTTTT
CDR3 length: 14; J gene: TRBJ1-1; V gene: TRBV2; D gene: -; clone size: -; CDR3 protein: CASVQWELNTEAFF; CDR3 DNA: TGTGCCAGCGTCCAGTGGGAGCTGAACACTGAAGCTTTCTTT
CDR3 length: 11; J gene: TRBJ2-4; V gene: TRBV29-1; D gene: -; clone size: few; CDR3 protein: CSVVSRDIQYF; CDR3 DNA: TGCAGCGTAGTTTCTAGGGACATTCAGTACTTC
CDR3 length: 15; J gene: TRBJ2-7; V gene: TRBV6-1; D gene: TRBD2; clone size: -; CDR3 protein: CASRLPGLANYEQYF; CDR3 DNA: TGTGCCAGCAGGCTACCGGGACTAGCAAACTACGAGCAGTACTTC
CDR3 length: 14; J gene: TRBJ2-3; V gene: TRBV18; D gene: -; clone size: -; CDR3 protein: CASCSGPPRDTQYF; CDR3 DNA: TGTGCCAGCTGCTCCGGGCCCCCTCGGGATACGCAGTATTTT
CDR3 length: 12; J gene: TRBJ2-5; V gene: TRBV18; D gene: -; clone size: -; CDR3 protein: CASSWTQETQYF; CDR3 DNA: TGTGCCAGCTCATGGACACAAGAGACCCAGTACTTC
CDR3 length: 15; J gene: TRBJ2-1; V gene: TRBV6-4; D gene: TRBD1; clone size: -; CDR3 protein: CASSAWTGFGNEQFF; CDR3 DNA: TGTGCCAGCAGTGCCTGGACAGGCTTCGGCAATGAGCAGTTCTTC
CDR3 length: 11; J gene: TRBJ2-7; V gene: TRBV5-6; D gene: -; clone size: -; CDR3 protein: CASSQFLEQYF; CDR3 DNA: TGTGCCAGCAGCCAATTCCTCGAGCAGTACTTC
CDR3 length: 16; J gene: TRBJ2-3; V gene: TRBV7-9; D gene: TRBD2; clone size: once; CDR3 protein: CASSLGSAGVTDTQYF; CDR3 DNA: TGTGCCAGCAGCTTAGGATCGGCGGGAGTAACAGATACGCAGTATTTT
CDR3 length: 11; J gene: TRBJ2-1; V gene: TRBV29-1; D gene: -; clone size: -; CDR3 protein: CSVTGFNEQFF; CDR3 DNA: TGCAGCGTAACGGGTTTCAATGAGCAGTTCTTC
CDR3 length: 13; J gene: TRBJ1-1; V gene: TRBV5-5; D gene: -; clone size: -; CDR3 protein: CASSLGWGTEAFF; CDR3 DNA: TGTGCCAGCAGCTTGGGATGGGGGACTGAAGCTTTCTTT
CDR3 length: 16; J gene: TRBJ1-5; V gene: TRBV11-2; D gene: -; clone size: -; CDR3 protein: CASSNWGGVGNQPQHF; CDR3 DNA: TGTGCCAGCAGCAACTGGGGAGGGGTTGGCAATCAGCCCCAGCATTTT
CDR3 length: 12; J gene: TRBJ1-1; V gene: TRBV6-6; D gene: -; clone size: medium-sized; CDR3 protein: CASSGGLTEAFF; CDR3 DNA: TGTGCCAGCAGCGGGGGGCTAACTGAAGCTTTCTTT
CDR3 length: 16; J gene: TRBJ2-7; V gene: TRBV7-9; D gene: TRBD2; clone size: -; CDR3 protein: CASSPRMGLAGAEQYF; CDR3 DNA: TGTGCCAGCAGCCCTCGGATGGGACTAGCGGGTGCCGAGCAGTACTTC
CDR3 length: 13; J gene: TRBJ1-3; V gene: TRBV7-6; D gene: -; clone size: -; CDR3 protein: CASYGFSGNTIYF; CDR3 DNA: TGTGCCAGCTACGGATTTTCCGGAAACACCATATATTTT
CDR3 length: 12; J gene: TRBJ1-4; V gene: TRBV19; D gene: -; clone size: -; CDR3 protein: CATSAGAEKLFF; CDR3 DNA: TGTGCCACGTCAGCCGGGGCTGAAAAACTGTTTTTT
CDR3 length: 15; J gene: TRBJ2-1; V gene: TRBV7-3; D gene: -; clone size: -; CDR3 protein: CASSLTLGTGNEQFF; CDR3 DNA: TGTGCCAGCAGCTTAACGTTGGGGACTGGGAATGAGCAGTTCTTC
CDR3 length: 15; J gene: TRBJ2-7; V gene: TRBV5-5; D gene: TRBD2; clone size: -; CDR3 protein: CASSFKAGKTYEQYF; CDR3 DNA: TGTGCCAGCAGCTTTAAAGCGGGAAAAACCTACGAGCAGTACTTC
CDR3 length: 13; J gene: TRBJ2-5; V gene: TRBV7-2; D gene: -; clone size: -; CDR3 protein: CASSRDKQETQYF; CDR3 DNA: TGTGCCAGTTCCCGGGACAAGCAAGAGACCCAGTACTTC
CDR3 length: 15; J gene: TRBJ1-2; V gene: TRBV6-1; D gene: TRBD1; clone size: -; CDR3 protein: CASMLGTGGFYGYTF; CDR3 DNA: TGTGCCAGCATGTTGGGGACAGGGGGCTTCTATGGCTACACCTTC
CDR3 length: 17; J gene: TRBJ2-5; V gene: TRBV7-6; D gene: TRBD2; clone size: -; CDR3 protein: CASSLRLAGADDWTQYF; CDR3 DNA: TGTGCCAGCAGCTTACGACTAGCGGGAGCGGACGATTGGACCCAGTACTTC
CDR3 length: 12; J gene: TRBJ1-3; V gene: TRBV10-3; D gene: -; clone size: -; CDR3 protein: CAISSTGNTIYF; CDR3 DNA: TGTGCCATCAGTTCAACTGGAAACACCATATATTTT
CDR3 length: 16; J gene: TRBJ2-2; V gene: TRBV12-5; D gene: -; clone size: -; CDR3 protein: CASGLVIGENTGELFF; CDR3 DNA: TGTGCTAGTGGTTTGGTAATAGGGGAGAACACCGGGGAGCTGTTTTTT
CDR3 length: 16; J gene: TRBJ2-1; V gene: TRBV11-3; D gene: -; clone size: -; CDR3 protein: CASSLESWQGHNEQFF; CDR3 DNA: TGTGCCAGCAGCTTAGAATCCTGGCAGGGCCACAATGAGCAGTTCTTC
CDR3 length: 13; J gene: TRBJ1-3; V gene: TRBV7-2; D gene: TRBD1; clone size: -; CDR3 protein: CASSSDRGSTIYF; CDR3 DNA: TGTGCCAGCAGCTCGGACAGGGGAAGCACCATATATTTT
CDR3 length: 11; J gene: TRBJ2-7; V gene: TRBV20-1; D gene: -; clone size: -; CDR3 protein: CSARRGAEQYF; CDR3 DNA: TGCAGTGCTCGACGAGGGGCCGAGCAGTACTTC
CDR3 length: 16; J gene: TRBJ1-4; V gene: TRBV18; D gene: -; clone size: -; CDR3 protein: CASSPLTGDGSEKLFF; CDR3 DNA: TGTGCCAGCTCACCACTTACTGGGGACGGCAGTGAAAAACTGTTTTTT
CDR3 length: 15; J gene: TRBJ2-7; V gene: TRBV5-5; D gene: -; clone size: -; CDR3 protein: CASSLGQDPVYEQYF; CDR3 DNA: TGTGCCAGCAGCTTGGGGCAGGACCCCGTCTACGAGCAGTACTTC
CDR3 length: 15; J gene: TRBJ2-1; V gene: TRBV27; D gene: -; clone size: -; CDR3 protein: CASSLTPLTGNEQFF; CDR3 DNA: TGTGCCAGCAGTTTGACTCCTCTAACGGGGAATGAGCAGTTCTTC
CDR3 length: 19; J gene: TRBJ2-7; V gene: TRBV28; D gene: -; clone size: -; CDR3 protein: CASSLATPSPPSIPYEQYF; CDR3 DNA: TGTGCCAGCAGCCTAGCAACCCCATCCCCCCCTAGTATTCCCTACGAGCAGTACTTC
CDR3 length: 18; J gene: TRBJ2-5; V gene: TRBV7-9; D gene: -; clone size: -; CDR3 protein: CASSGGALRRRAGETQYF; CDR3 DNA: TGTGCCAGCAGCGGAGGAGCCCTTAGACGGAGGGCTGGGGAGACCCAGTACTTC
CDR3 length: 13; J gene: TRBJ1-1; V gene: TRBV27; D gene: -; clone size: once; CDR3 protein: CASSFNRDTEAFF; CDR3 DNA: TGTGCCAGCAGTTTTAACAGGGACACTGAAGCTTTCTTT
CDR3 length: 18; J gene: TRBJ2-3; V gene: TRBV9; D gene: TRBD2; clone size: -; CDR3 protein: CASSVGTSGRFSTDTQYF; CDR3 DNA: TGTGCCAGCAGCGTTGGGACTAGCGGGAGATTTAGCACAGATACGCAGTATTTT
CDR3 length: 15; J gene: TRBJ2-7; V gene: TRBV5-4; D gene: TRBD2; clone size: -; CDR3 protein: CASSLTSGSSYEQYF; CDR3 DNA: TGTGCCAGCAGCTTGACTAGCGGGAGCTCCTACGAGCAGTACTTC
CDR3 length: 12; J gene: TRBJ2-5; V gene: TRBV6-5; D gene: -; clone size: -; CDR3 protein: CASRDRLETQYF; CDR3 DNA: TGTGCCAGCAGGGATAGGTTGGAGACCCAGTACTTC